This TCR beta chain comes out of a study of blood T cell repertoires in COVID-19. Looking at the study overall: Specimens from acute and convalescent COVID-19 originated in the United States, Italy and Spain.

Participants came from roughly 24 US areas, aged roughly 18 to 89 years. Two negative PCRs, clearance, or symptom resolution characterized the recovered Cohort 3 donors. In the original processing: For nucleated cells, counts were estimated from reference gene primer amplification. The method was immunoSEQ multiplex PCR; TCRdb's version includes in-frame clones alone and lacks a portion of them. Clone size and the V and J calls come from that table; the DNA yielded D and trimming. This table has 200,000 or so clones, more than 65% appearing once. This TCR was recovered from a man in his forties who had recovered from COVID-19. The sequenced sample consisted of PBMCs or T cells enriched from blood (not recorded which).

CDR3 nucleotides: TGTGCCTCAAGGAAGACAGCGCTCTCCTACGAGCAGTACTTC. Translating gives CASRKTALSYEQYF. The rearrangement joins TRBV28 to TRBJ2-7, with a possible D match to TRBD1 (5 bases). Trimming took off 11 bases at V and 0 bases at J, with 17 bases between the two ends. This CDR3 is built from 14 residues. Germline V gene lookup returns CDR1 MDHEN and CDR2 SYDVKM.